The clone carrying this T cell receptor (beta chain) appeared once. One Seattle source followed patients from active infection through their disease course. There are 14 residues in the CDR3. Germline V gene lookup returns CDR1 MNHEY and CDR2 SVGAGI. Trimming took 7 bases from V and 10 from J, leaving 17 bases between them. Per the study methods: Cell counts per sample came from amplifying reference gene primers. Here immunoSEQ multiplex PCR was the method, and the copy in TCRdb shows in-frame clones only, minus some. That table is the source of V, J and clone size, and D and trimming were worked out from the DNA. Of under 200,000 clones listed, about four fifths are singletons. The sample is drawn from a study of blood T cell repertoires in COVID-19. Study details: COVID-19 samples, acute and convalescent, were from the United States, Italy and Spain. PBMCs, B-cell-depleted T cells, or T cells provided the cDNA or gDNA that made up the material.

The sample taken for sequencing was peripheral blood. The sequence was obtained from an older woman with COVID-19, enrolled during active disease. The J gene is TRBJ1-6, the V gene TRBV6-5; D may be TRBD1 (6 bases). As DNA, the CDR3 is TGTGCCAGCATTAGTCAGGGGATAGGATCACCCCTCCACTTT. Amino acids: CASISQGIGSPLHF.